The TCR beta chain described here comes from a study of blood T cell repertoires in COVID-19. In the study overall: T cells, B-cell-depleted T cells, or PBMCs supplied cDNA or gDNA.

TCRdb's table, derived via immunoSEQ multiplex PCR, lists solely in-frame clones and lacks some. The table shows fewer than 400,000 clones, with roughly 85% occurring only once. The study recruited people aged 18 to 89 years across approximately 24 US areas. All exposed participants met a person with COVID-19 within 2 weeks before entering the study. This CDR3 is 13 amino acids long. The germline V and J ends were trimmed by 4 bases and 5 bases, with 11 bases remaining between them. From germline, CDR1 is LGHNT and CDR2 FRNRAP. The sequence was obtained from a woman under 40 who had been exposed to COVID-19. This rearrangement joins TRBV12-5 to TRBJ2-5; D is uncertain. Sequencing was carried out using PBMCs or T cells enriched from blood (not recorded which). CDR3 sequence reads: CASGSRFGETQYF. CDR3 coding DNA: TGTGCTAGTGGTTCCAGATTCGGGGAGACCCAGTACTTC.